The 10 T cell receptor beta chains below come from one sample, sequenced in a study of T cells in localized non-small cell lung cancer. TCRdb's table, derived via immunoSEQ multiplex PCR, lists solely in-frame clones and lacks some. The repertoire holds some 36,000 clones, 75% to 90% seen once, with 4.5% to 6% in the top ten. The input for sequencing was peripheral blood mononuclear cells, taken before any cancer treatment. These receptors were taken from a male donor at least 60 years old with stage II lung adenocarcinoma.

The gene calls are TRBV7-2 and TRBJ1-2; 9 bases align to TRBD1. Germline loops: CDR1 SGHTA, CDR2 FQGNSA. This CDR3 has 14 residues. The trim removed 5 bases at V and 8 bases at J, leaving 9 bases unmatched. CDR3 loop: CASSVPTGGGGYTF. The CDR3 region has the DNA TGTGCCAGCAGCGTCCCCACAGGGGGCGGGGGCTACACCTTC. The full variable domain, in which reference TRBV7-2 and TRBJ1-2 provide the parts outside the CDR3, is GAGVSQSPSNKVTEKGKDVELRCDPISGHTALYWYRQSLGQGLEFLIYFQGNSAPDKSGLPSDRFSAERTGGSVSTLTIQRTQQEDSAVYLCASSVPTGGGGYTFGSGTRLTVV.

The CDR3 is CASRRQGADNEQFF. Written as DNA, the CDR3 is TGCGCCAGCAGAAGGCAGGGGGCGGACAATGAGCAGTTCTTC. This chain connects TRBV5-1 to TRBJ2-1; 8 bases fit TRBD1. The V and J ends lost 5 bases and 5 bases, in that order; junction bases with no gene match: 6. The CDR3 runs 14 residues. Per the germline V gene, CDR1 is SGHRS and CDR2 is YFSETQ. The full variable domain, in which reference TRBV5-1 and TRBJ2-1 provide the parts outside the CDR3, is KAGVTQTPRYLIKTRGQQVTLSCSPISGHRSVSWYQQTPGQGLQFLFEYFSETQRNKGNFPGRFSGRQFSNSRSEMNVSTLELGDSALYLCASRRQGADNEQFFGPGTRLTVL.

This clone was counted between two and nine times. This chain links TRBV4-2 with TRBJ1-1; D gene uncertain. The germline V gene encodes CDR1 LGHNA and CDR2 YNFKEQ. The CDR3 totals 14 residues. V lost 4 bases to trimming and J lost 0 bases, with 9 bases between them. CDR3 amino acids: CASSPTGVNTEAFF. DNA of the CDR3: TGTGCCAGCAGCCCCACTGGGGTGAACACTGAAGCTTTCTTT.

The chain couples TRBV9 to TRBJ2-5, with D uncertain. Trimming shortened V by 4 bases and J by 3 bases, and 13 bases separated the two germline ends. Germline CDR1 reads SGDLS; CDR2 reads YYNGEE. The CDR3 extends over 14 amino acids. CDR3 amino acids: CASSSGRIEETQYF. The CDR3 bases are TGTGCCAGCAGCTCCGGACGGATTGAAGAGACCCAGTACTTC.

The chain employs TRBV9 and TRBJ1-5, with a possible D match to TRBD1 (5 bases). The V gene lost 3 bases and the J gene lost 0 bases, with 10 bases spanning the gap. Germline assignment: CDR1 SGDLS and CDR2 YYNGEE. The CDR3 totals 15 residues. CDR3 amino acids: CASSEGPNSNQPQHF. The CDR3 nucleotides are TGTGCCAGCAGCGAGGGACCAAATAGCAATCAGCCCCAGCATTTT.

The J gene is TRBJ2-1, the V gene TRBV5-6, with a tentative D call TRBD2 (5 bases). CDR3 size: 13 residues. Germline CDR1 reads SGHDT; CDR2 reads YYEEEE. V lost 5 bases, J lost 8 bases, and 14 bases lay in between. For the CDR3, the DNA is TGTGCCAGCAGGAGCCCTAGCATCTATGAGCAGTTCTTC. This translates into CASRSPSIYEQFF.

CDR3 sequence (DNA): TGTGCCAGCAGTTCTTTGACAGGTGGGATAAACATTCAGTACTTC. Translated, it gives CASSSLTGGINIQYF. The rearrangement joins TRBV28 to TRBJ2-4; weak D call: TRBD1 (6 bases). V was shortened by 4 bases and J by 6 bases, with 16 bases between the two germline ends. Looked up from germline, CDR1 is MDHEN and CDR2 is SYDVKM. The CDR3 is made up of 15 amino acids.

J is TRBJ1-4 and V is TRBV5-1, with TRBD1 matching over 8 bases. The CDR3 is 17 amino acids. Germline CDR1 and CDR2: SGHRS and YFSETQ. The V and J ends lost 3 bases and 7 bases, in that order; junction bases with no gene match: 14. The CDR3 nucleotides read TGCGCCAGCAGCTCCAGCCCGGGTACAGGGGGAGGTGAAAAACTGTTTTTT. This codes for CASSSSPGTGGGEKLFF.

The genes are TRBV6-1 and TRBJ2-5; TRBD2 matches at 12 bases. With V trimmed by 5 bases and J by 5 bases, 3 bases remained unmatched. Per germline, CDR1 MNHNS and CDR2 SASEGT. CDR3 length: 14 amino acids. The CDR3 DNA sequence: TGTGCCAGCAGTCCCCTAGCGGGAGGGGAGACCCAGTACTTC. As protein: CASSPLAGGETQYF.

The chain recombines TRBV30 with TRBJ2-1; weak D call: TRBD1 (6 bases). The germline gives CDR1 GTSNPN, CDR2 SVGIG (reference sequence). The CDR3 is made up of 15 amino acids. V lost 5 bases and J 8 bases, leaving 22 bases between the germline ends. The DNA for the CDR3 is TGTGCCTGGTCCCAGGGGAGCGGAGAAACAGATGAGCAGTTCTTC. Translation gives CAWSQGSGETDEQFF. Based on the CDR3 plus reference TRBV30 and TRBJ2-1, the full variable domain is SQTIHQWPATLVQPVGSPLSLECTVEGTSNPNLYWYRQAAGRGLQLLFYSVGIGQISSEVPQNLSASRPQDRQFILSSKKLLLSDSGFYLCAWSQGSGETDEQFFGPGTRLTVL.